This T cell receptor (beta chain) was captured in a study of graft-versus-host responses after intestinal transplantation. About the research overall: Uniformly, recipients were administered anti-thymocyte globulin induction with subsequent tacrolimus and steroids for around three years.

Germline V gene data show CDR1 as MNHGY and CDR2 as SVAAGI. V lost 3 bases and J lost 3; bases outside the gene matches: 5. This CDR3 contains 14 residues. Data came from immunoSEQ multiplex PCR; TCRdb stores just in-frame clones and leaves some out. The data show approximately 1,500 clones, about 87% seen once. The sequence derives from a human patient who received an intestinal transplant, so some T cells may come from the graft donor. The V gene is TRBV6-9, the J gene TRBJ2-7, with 7 bases that match TRBD1. The sequenced sample was PBMCs, obtained approximately 33 days after intestinal transplant. DNA of the CDR3: TGTGCCAGCAGTTACGTTGGACAGGACTACGAGCAGTACTTC. As protein: CASSYVGQDYEQYF.